A single sample gave rise to the 10 T cell receptor beta chains below, sequenced in a study of T cells in Graves' hyperthyroidism and ophthalmopathy. Amplified regions were TCR beta CDR3 sequences from RNA transcripts. RT-PCR in the first round (using the HTBI primer set) targeted the TCR CDR3. TCRdb processed the multiplex PCR reads anew with MiXCR; each CDR3 protein has one entry. The sample has fewer than 400,000 distinct CDR3 sequences, more than 12% seen once. Sequenced sample: blood. Receptors originate from a man aged 45 to 65 with Graves' ophthalmopathy.

This clonotype showed up just a few times. The chain has TRBV6-1 and TRBJ1-5; 7 bases match TRBD1. V lost 5 bases, J lost 4 bases, and 8 bases stayed unmatched. Germline V lookup: CDR1 MNHNS, CDR2 SASEGT. The CDR3 runs 15 residues. In DNA, the CDR3 is TGTGCCAGCAGTCCAGGACAGGCGAGGAATCAGCCCCAGCATTTT. Residues: CASSPGQARNQPQHF.

This clonotype occurred a few times. This chain links TRBV4-1 with TRBJ2-7; the match to TRBD2 covers 7 bases. Germline CDR1 reads MGHRA; CDR2 reads YSYEKL. CDR3 length: 15 amino acids. Trimming cost V 1 base and J 4 bases; bases outside gene matches: 7. DNA for the CDR3: TGCGCCAGCAGCCAAGCCCCCGGCGGGGGATACGAGCAGTACTTC. It specifies CASSQAPGGGYEQYF.

This clonotype was recorded many times. The V call is TRBV7-6, the J call TRBJ1-1, with TRBD1 as a possible D gene (5 bases). CDR1 is SGHVS and CDR2 is FNYEAQ in the germline V gene. The CDR3 spans 15 residues. V lost 2 bases and J 2 bases, leaving 12 bases between the germline ends. CDR3: CASSLLAGDNTEAFF. The CDR3 bases are TGTGCCAGCAGCTTATTGGCTGGGGACAACACTGAAGCTTTCTTT.

The CDR3 bases are TGTGCCAGCAGCCCGCTCCGGGTGGGAGACACCGGGGAGCTGTTTTTT. The encoded protein is CASSPLRVGDTGELFF. This chain links TRBV7-3 with TRBJ2-2; D is possibly TRBD2 (5 bases). Trimming shortened V by 5 bases and J by 3 bases, and 16 bases separated the two germline ends. The CDR3 sequence is 16 residues long. Germline V gene lookup returns CDR1 SGHTA and CDR2 FQGTGA.

This clonotype was seen only a few times. CDR3 in DNA: TGCGCCAGCAGCTTTTCCGGGACAGGGGGGTATGAGCAGTTCTTC. It codes for CASSFSGTGGYEQFF. The chain has TRBV5-1 and TRBJ2-1; TRBD1 aligns across 11 bases. CDR1 is SGHRS and CDR2 is YFSETQ in the germline V gene. This CDR3 spans 15 amino acids. With V trimmed by 2 bases and J by 8 bases, 6 bases remained unmatched.

This clonotype was recorded many times. The chain employs TRBV3-1 and TRBJ1-3; no clear D gene. Germline lookup yields CDR1 LGHDT and CDR2 YNNKEL (reference sequence). The CDR3 has 15 amino acids. V was pared by 0 bases and J by 6 bases, with 12 bases between. The CDR3 loop reads CASSQDPKVSNTIYF. CDR3 sequence (DNA): TGTGCCAGCAGCCAAGATCCGAAGGTATCAAACACCATATATTTT.

The V and J genes are TRBV30 and TRBJ1-5; 8 positions agree with TRBD1. The V segment lost 7 bases and the J segment 6 bases; nucleotides outside the gene matches: 8. The CDR3 spans 13 residues. Germline CDR1 GTSNPN, CDR2 SVGIG (reference sequence). The CDR3 is CASNQGAGQPQHF. CDR3 DNA: TGTGCCTCGAACCAGGGGGCTGGTCAGCCCCAGCATTTT.

The sample holds many counts of this clonotype. The chain carries TRBV30 and TRBJ2-4; possible D gene TRBD1, 6 bases. The V end was cut by 0 bases, the J end by 6 bases, with 12 bases between. The germline V gene encodes CDR1 GTSNPN and CDR2 SVGIG (reference sequence). CDR3 length: 14 residues. The CDR3 loop is CAWSVGTRGNIQYF. CDR3 nucleotides: TGTGCCTGGAGTGTAGGGACACGCGGAAACATTCAGTACTTC. Full variable domain (remainder filled in from reference TRBV30 and TRBJ2-4): SQTIHQWPATLVQPVGSPLSLECTVEGTSNPNLYWYRQAAGRGLQLLFYSVGIGQISSEVPQNLSASRPQDRQFILSSKKLLLSDSGFYLCAWSVGTRGNIQYFGAGTRLSVL.

This clonotype was counted at least ten times. The chain employs TRBV2 and TRBJ2-3; the D call may be TRBD1 or TRBD2 (5 bases each). Germline V gene data show CDR1 as SNHLY and CDR2 as FYNNEI. The germline V and J ends were trimmed by 8 bases and 0 bases, with 18 bases remaining between them. This CDR3 contains 16 residues. The CDR3 DNA is TGTGCCAGCTTGACCCCCGGGACGCTGAGCACAGATACGCAGTATTTT. Amino acid sequence: CASLTPGTLSTDTQYF.

This clonotype was counted only a few times. A much larger clone differs from this one at a single base, so this may be a read error. The chain carries TRBV5-8 and TRBJ2-1, with TRBD2 as a possible D gene (6 bases). The J call is in doubt because the DNA end fits TRBJ2-7 better. Germline lookup yields CDR1 SGHTS and CDR2 YDEGEE. The CDR3 is 14 residues long. The CDR3 sequence is CASRGGGTYNEQYF. In nucleotides, the CDR3 is TGTGCCAGCAGGGGAGGAGGAACCTACAATGAGCAGTACTTC.